This T cell receptor beta chain was recorded in a study of lymphopenia after photon versus proton radiotherapy. General observations from the study: Better survival with proton therapy was suggested as possible, not demonstrated. After the lymphocyte nadir, photon-treated repertoires showed oligoclonal expansion, especially of CD8+ Temra cells.

Method: immunoSEQ multiplex PCR; TCRdb's copy keeps in-frame clones and lacks some. Counted here are some 42,000 clones, about 83% occurring once; the ten biggest clones make up over 20%. In regard to this clone: Its antigen is currently unknown.

The CDR3 length is 14 residues. V shed 2 bases and J shed 8 bases, with 14 bases lying between them. The germline V gene encodes CDR1 SGHRS and CDR2 YFSETQ. The sample in question was peripheral blood, obtained from a patient treated with proton-based radiotherapy. The clonotype was recovered from a woman in her 70s with pancreatic cancer. The chain links TRBV5-1 to TRBJ2-4; D is ambiguous. The CDR3 loop reads CASSFGDPEDIQYF. In DNA form, the CDR3 reads TGCGCCAGCAGCTTCGGAGACCCAGAGGACATTCAGTACTTC.